These T cell receptor beta chains were read from a single sample in a study of shared clonotypes between healthy human individuals. Repertoires were generated with immunoSEQ multiplex PCR, while TCRdb's copy carries only in-frame clones and drops some. The sample has approximately 2.4 million clones; around 95% are singletons. The sequencing sample was made of naive CD4+ T cells sorted from blood. All receptors come from a man aged 18 to 35 in good health. CDR3s include the opening cysteine and the closing phenylalanine or tryptophan. Fields, in order: J gene, clone size, V gene, D gene, CDR3 protein, CDR3 DNA. The D gene is left open where the match is weak. Some rows have no size entry. The others give once, few or many, or a class for an expanded clone.

TRBJ2-7,once,TRBV5-1,.,CASSLDFWRGTFYEQYF,TGCGCCAGCAGCTTGGACTTCTGGAGGGGGACCTTTTACGAGCAGTACTTC
TRBJ1-2,.,TRBV27,TRBD1,CASSLSSSGGGYGYTF,TGTGCCAGCAGTCTATCTTCCTCAGGGGGCGGCTATGGCTACACCTTC
TRBJ1-5,.,TRBV10-3,.,CAISTGGSNQPQHF,TGTGCCATCAGTACCGGGGGGTCCAATCAGCCCCAGCATTTT
TRBJ2-1,.,TRBV11-3,TRBD2,CASSPVGRGDYEQFF,TGTGCCAGCAGCCCCGTAGGGCGGGGGGACTATGAGCAGTTCTTC
TRBJ1-2,.,TRBV7-2,.,CASSKDPSYGYTF,TGTGCCAGCAGCAAGGACCCATCCTATGGCTACACCTTC
TRBJ1-4,once,TRBV7-9,TRBD1,CASSPATGGGEKLFF,TGTGCCAGCAGCCCAGCAACAGGGGGTGGTGAAAAACTGTTTTTT
TRBJ1-1,.,TRBV5-1,.,CASSFAGINTEAFF,TGCGCCAGCAGCTTTGCGGGGATTAACACTGAAGCTTTCTTT
TRBJ2-3,.,TRBV28,TRBD2,CASSGLAGSDTQYF,TGTGCCAGCAGTGGACTAGCGGGGTCAGATACGCAGTATTTT
TRBJ1-4,.,TRBV7-9,.,CASSPGTGEKLFF,TGTGCCAGCAGCCCAGGGACCGGTGAAAAACTGTTTTTT
TRBJ2-1,once,TRBV2,TRBD1,CASRDWTGESHEQFF,TGTGCCAGCAGGGACTGGACAGGGGAGTCCCATGAGCAGTTCTTC
TRBJ2-3,.,TRBV7-3,TRBD2,CASSPGGLSTDTQYF,TGTGCCAGCAGCCCGGGGGGTTTAAGCACAGATACGCAGTATTTT
TRBJ1-2,.,TRBV5-1,TRBD1,CASSQGQGQLVVNGYTF,TGCGCCAGCAGCCAAGGACAGGGGCAGTTGGTAGTCAATGGCTACACCTTC
TRBJ1-1,.,TRBV11-2,.,CASSFGVGATEAFF,TGTGCCAGCAGCTTTGGGGTGGGGGCCACTGAAGCTTTCTTT
TRBJ1-3,few,TRBV10-3,.,CAISETDAVRNTIYF,TGTGCCATCAGTGAGACGGACGCGGTTAGAAACACCATATATTTT
TRBJ2-7,.,TRBV2,.,CASSGHGLREQYF,TGTGCCAGCAGTGGGCATGGCCTACGCGAGCAGTACTTC
TRBJ2-7,.,TRBV20-1,.,CSAMTEYEQYF,TGCAGTGCTATGACAGAGTACGAGCAGTACTTC
TRBJ2-2,.,TRBV28,TRBD2,CASSLGRTSVTGELFF,TGTGCCAGCAGTTTGGGGAGGACTAGCGTGACCGGGGAGCTGTTTTTT
TRBJ2-5,.,TRBV10-3,.,CAISDYEGETQYF,TGTGCCATCAGTGATTACGAGGGAGAGACCCAGTACTTC